A selection of T cell receptor beta chains follows, all from one sample in a study of T-cell memory formation after mild COVID-19. Each CDR3 protein is one row after TCRdb ran MiXCR on the 5' RACE reads. Among about 240,000 distinct CDR3 sequences, over 9% were seen once, and the ten largest hold approximately 20%. The sequencing input was PBMCs or a T cell subset sorted from them (not recorded which). These receptors all come from a man younger than 30 who had mild COVID-19 (a few samples of this study predate the infection). Cell type and time point are not known. The CDR3 runs from the conserved cysteine through the conserved F or W. Rows may omit the clone size; those that give it use once, few, many or a size class.

abundance	j_gene	v_gene	CDR3aa
few	TRBJ1-6	TRBV7-8	CASSPLAVGGNSPLHF
-	TRBJ2-5	TRBV12-3/TRBV12-4	CASSHYRGGGEETQYF
few	TRBJ2-3	TRBV4-1	CASSLWTGADTQYF
few	TRBJ1-5	TRBV7-2	CASSLRDLDQPQHF
few	TRBJ2-3	TRBV7-6	CASRRRPGRGTDTQYF
few	TRBJ2-2	TRBV4-1	CASSQDPAGQLNTGELFF
-	TRBJ1-5	TRBV15	CATSRDWDNYQPQHF
-	TRBJ2-3	TRBV7-9	CASSFASGSDTQYF
few	TRBJ1-1	TRBV20-1	CSARDLGSDTEAFF
few	TRBJ2-2	TRBV29-1	CSVDRLDTGELFF
few	TRBJ1-3	TRBV11-2	CASSQGPNSGNTIYF
-	TRBJ2-5	TRBV18	CASSGTGLGETQYF
few	TRBJ2-4	TRBV28	CASSPFEAKNIQYF
few	TRBJ2-3	TRBV20-1	CSARARGGVRTDTQYF
few	TRBJ2-2	TRBV12-3/TRBV12-4	CASMSRDRVWELFF
-	TRBJ1-5	TRBV5-5	CASSPTGGTPSAQHF
few	TRBJ2-3	TRBV5-1	CASSSIAGSGDTQYF
-	TRBJ2-7	TRBV5-1	CASSFHSPYEQYF
few	TRBJ1-1	TRBV3-1	CASRTQGYTEAFF
few	TRBJ2-5	TRBV7-3	CASRGAAQETQYF
-	TRBJ2-1	TRBV25-1	CASSLHGGAAYNEQFF
many	TRBJ2-5	TRBV25-1	CASGNSGLETQYF
-	TRBJ2-1	TRBV6-5	CASSQQGSGVGYNEQFF
few	TRBJ1-4	TRBV12-3/TRBV12-4	CASSIPGQGKGEKLFF
few	TRBJ1-1	TRBV2	CATRRGEGTEAFF
many	TRBJ2-5	TRBV10-3	CAISRGETQYF
-	TRBJ2-5	TRBV4-1	CASSPLEGGETQYF
few	TRBJ1-5	TRBV2	CASSLQGADQPQHF
few	TRBJ1-2	TRBV7-2	CASSLALGGNGYTF
few	TRBJ2-1	TRBV4-1	CASSQGRDNEQFF
-	TRBJ1-4	TRBV4-3	CASSQELRGNGKLFF
-	TRBJ1-5	TRBV10-3	CAISAQGSNQPQHF
-	TRBJ1-4	TRBV3-1	CASSPRQGSEKLFF
few	TRBJ2-7	TRBV12-5	CASGLGRGYEQYF
many	TRBJ2-1	TRBV11-2	CASSLDRLGALNEQFF
few	TRBJ1-6	TRBV10-2	CASSDLGSPLHF
few	TRBJ2-3	TRBV3-2	CASSQIRDRGIPRDTDTQYF
few	TRBJ2-2	TRBV7-3	CASSLNGAGGTGELFF
-	TRBJ1-5	TRBV6-2/TRBV6-3	CASSSTQRWGGGNQPQHF
-	TRBJ2-1	TRBV13	CASILGGAAYNEQFF
-	TRBJ2-3	TRBV15	CATSRDGQGADTQYF
-	TRBJ2-6	TRBV7-2	CASSFGRGGANVLTF
-	TRBJ1-2	TRBV6-5	CASSYGLGGGGYTF
many	TRBJ1-1	TRBV4-1	CASSPPPGEWTEAFF
-	TRBJ2-3	TRBV7-9	CASSLVGGAYLGVDTQYF
-	TRBJ2-6	TRBV6-2/TRBV6-3	CASSTKTSPGANVLTF
many	TRBJ1-2	TRBV6-6	CASSEGYGYTF
-	TRBJ2-6	TRBV7-2	CASSLVGQGETF
-	TRBJ2-2	TRBV5-1	CASSPILGGTGELFF
-	TRBJ1-5	TRBV7-2	CASSSRTGGDNQPQHF
many	TRBJ1-1	TRBV12-3/TRBV12-4	CASSPRGGEAFF
few	TRBJ2-2	TRBV29-1	CSVEDLSMNTGELFF
-	TRBJ2-2	TRBV5-1	CTSSLESGTGELFF